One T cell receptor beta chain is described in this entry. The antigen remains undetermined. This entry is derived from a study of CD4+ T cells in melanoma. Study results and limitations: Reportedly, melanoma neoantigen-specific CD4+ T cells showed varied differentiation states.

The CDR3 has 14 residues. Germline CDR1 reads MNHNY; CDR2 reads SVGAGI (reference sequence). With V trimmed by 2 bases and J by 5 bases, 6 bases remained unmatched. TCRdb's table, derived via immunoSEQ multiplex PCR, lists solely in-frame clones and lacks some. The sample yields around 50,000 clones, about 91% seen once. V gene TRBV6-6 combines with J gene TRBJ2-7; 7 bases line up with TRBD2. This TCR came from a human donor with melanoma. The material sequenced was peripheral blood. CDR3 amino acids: CASSYAGAQNEQYF. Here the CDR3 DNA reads TGTGCCAGCAGTTACGCGGGAGCCCAGAACGAGCAGTACTTC.